These 27 T cell receptor beta chains were all obtained from the same sample, sequenced in a study of identical twins listed by TCRdb under 2016. Libraries were constructed by 5' RACE. Sequenced using an Illumina HiSeq 2000. TCRdb reran the public reads through fastp at Q25 and MiXCR, keeping productive beta chains. Every entry covers one CDR3 protein and lists the most common genes and DNA from its rows. This sample is represented by roughly 750,000 distinct CDR3 sequences; roughly 20% of them were singletons. Roughly 4.3% of the sample is taken by the ten largest. A further study also used this sample, focusing on T cells expressing NK-cell markers.

The source material was PBMCs. The source of these receptors is a woman aged 18-29 years in good health.

This clonotype was found many times. The chain uses TRBV27 and TRBJ2-3; D might be TRBD2 (5 bases). Between the trimmed V and J ends, which lost 6 bases and 1 base, there was a span of 11 bases. CDR3 length: 14 amino acids. CDR1 is MNHEY and CDR2 is SMNVEV in the germline V gene (reference sequence). The CDR3 DNA follows: TGTGCCAGCAGATCCGTCGGGGGCACAGATACGCAGTATTTT. It codes for CASRSVGGTDTQYF.

The chain uses TRBV20-1 and TRBJ2-3, with 11 nucleotides matching TRBD2. The CDR3 extends over 16 amino acids. V dropped 1 base and J dropped 3; count of bases not matched to a gene: 6. In germline, CDR1 is DFQATT, CDR2 SNEGSKA (reference sequence). CDR3 sequence reads: CSARGLAGPYTDTQYF. CDR3 in DNA: TGCAGTGCTAGAGGACTAGCGGGACCATATACAGATACGCAGTATTTT.

This clonotype was counted a few times. The V and J genes are TRBV20-1 and TRBJ1-1; D possibly corresponds to TRBD1 (6 bases). CDR3 length equals 13 residues. Germline CDR1 is DFQATT and CDR2 is SNEGSKA (reference sequence). Deletions cut 3 bases from V and 7 bases from J, with 15 bases between. CDR3 region: CSASTGRGVEAFF. The CDR3 nucleotides are TGCAGTGCTAGCACAGGGCGGGGAGTTGAAGCTTTCTTT.

This clonotype turned up a few times. V is TRBV6-1 and J is TRBJ1-1; D gene uncertain. The CDR3 has 16 amino acids. Germline V gene lookup returns CDR1 MNHNS and CDR2 SASEGT. Trimming took 5 bases from V and 7 from J, leaving 23 bases between them. CDR3 sequence reads: CASSLRAGHPWCEAFF. CDR3 in DNA: TGTGCCAGCAGTCTCCGGGCAGGCCACCCTTGGTGTGAAGCTTTCTTT.

The chain links TRBV7-2 to TRBJ1-2; 11 bases are a match to TRBD1. This CDR3 comprises 16 residues. Germline CDR1 reads SGHTA; CDR2 reads FQGNSA. V lost 5 bases and J lost 8; bases outside the gene matches: 13. In DNA form, the CDR3 reads TGTGCCAGCAGCCCGTCCCCCGGACAGGGGGCTGGAGGCTACACCTTC. It is translated as CASSPSPGQGAGGYTF.

This clonotype was observed a handful of times. The chain joins TRBV9 to TRBJ2-3; TRBD1 aligns across 8 bases. The CDR3 runs 17 residues. Germline V CDR1 and CDR2: SGDLS, YYNGEE. Trimming at V came to 3 bases and at J to 2 bases, leaving 11 bases not matched to a gene. The CDR3 sequence is CASSALYGQGVTDTQYF. As DNA, the CDR3 is TGTGCCAGCAGCGCTCTCTATGGACAGGGAGTCACAGATACGCAGTATTTT.

This clonotype was seen at least ten times. This chain joins TRBV7-9 and TRBJ2-3; D gene ambiguous. The CDR3 has 11 amino acids. V was cut by 5 bases and J by 9 bases, with 9 bases left in between. Germline CDR1 reads SEHNR; CDR2 reads FQNEAQ (reference sequence). The CDR3 spells CASSALGTQYF. CDR3 bases: TGTGCCAGCAGCGCTTTAGGAACGCAGTATTTT. The whole variable domain, filled in from reference TRBV7-9 and TRBJ2-3, reads DTGVSQNPRHKITKRGQNVTFRCDPISEHNRLYWYRQTLGQGPEFLTYFQNEAQLEKSRLLSDRFSAERPKGSFSTLEIQRTEQGDSAMYLCASSALGTQYFGPGTRLTVL.

Only a few counts were recorded for this clonotype. The chain couples TRBV29-1 to TRBJ2-1, with 10 bases lining up with TRBD2. The CDR3 consists of 13 residues. The ends lost 6 bases at V and 12 bases at J; junction bases unmatched: 11. Germline assignment: CDR1 SQVTM and CDR2 ANQGSEA. CDR3 in amino acids: CSVRLAGEERQFF. DNA for the CDR3: TGCAGCGTCCGTCTAGCGGGAGAAGAGCGGCAGTTCTTC.

The rearrangement links TRBV27 to TRBJ2-7; TRBD2 matches at 7 bases. Trimming at V came to 6 bases and at J to 2 bases, leaving 7 bases not matched to a gene. The CDR3 is 14 amino acids. Germline V gives CDR1 MNHEY, CDR2 SMNVEV (reference sequence). The chain's CDR3 is CASRITGLAYEQYF. The CDR3 nucleotides are TGTGCCAGCAGAATAACAGGACTAGCCTACGAGCAGTACTTC.

This clonotype was counted a few times. The chain is built from TRBV20-1 and TRBJ2-5, with D hard to call. In germline, CDR1 is DFQATT, CDR2 SNEGSKA (reference sequence). This CDR3 contains 13 residues. Trimming pared 3 bases from V and 1 base from J, leaving 9 bases between. The CDR3 sequence is CSASSAGQETQYF. Written as DNA, the CDR3 is TGCAGTGCTAGTTCTGCAGGCCAAGAGACCCAGTACTTC.

The chain links TRBV6-5 to TRBJ2-1; 9 bases are a match to TRBD2. This CDR3 contains 16 residues. V lost 0 bases and J lost 5; bases outside the gene matches: 5. Germline CDR1 MNHEY, CDR2 SVGAGI. CDR3 sequence reads: CASSYSLAGAHNEQFF. CDR3 DNA sequence: TGTGCCAGCAGTTACTCGTTAGCGGGGGCTCACAATGAGCAGTTCTTC.

This chain connects TRBV20-1 to TRBJ2-7; weak D call: TRBD2 (5 bases). Per the germline V gene, CDR1 is DFQATT and CDR2 is SNEGSKA (reference sequence). This CDR3 spans 13 amino acids. V gave up 4 bases and J gave up 4 bases, with 14 bases separating them. The CDR3 DNA follows: TGCAGTGCTATCGGGGAGCGTAAGTACGAGCAGTACTTC. Protein sequence: CSAIGERKYEQYF.

J is TRBJ2-1 and V is TRBV24-1; 10 nucleotides line up with TRBD2. The length of the CDR3 is 14 residues. CDR1 and CDR2 from the germline V gene are KGHDR and SFDVKD. V shed 6 bases, J shed 3 bases, and the junction held 1 base outside the gene matches. The DNA for the CDR3 is TGTGCCACCAGTCCTAGCGGGAGCTACAATGAGCAGTTCTTC. It yields the protein CATSPSGSYNEQFF.

V and J are TRBV5-6 and TRBJ2-7; no clear D. Trimming cost V 1 base and J 7 bases, with 9 bases left between them. This CDR3 is 12 amino acids long. Germline V gene lookup returns CDR1 SGHDT and CDR2 YYEEEE. This chain's CDR3 is CASSLWQREQYF. The CDR3 DNA reads TGTGCCAGCAGCTTGTGGCAGCGAGAGCAGTACTTC. The variable domain in full, completed from reference TRBV5-6 and TRBJ2-7, reads DAGVTQSPTHLIKTRGQQVTLRCSPKSGHDTVSWYQQALGQGPQFIFQYYEEEERQRGNFPDRFSGHQFPNYSSELNVNALLLGDSALYLCASSLWQREQYFGPGTRLTVT.

There are a few counts of this clonotype. The rearrangement uses TRBV5-6 and TRBJ2-7, with D tentatively TRBD1 (5 bases). Germline loops: CDR1 SGHDT, CDR2 YYEEEE. Trimming took 2 bases from V and 5 from J, leaving 11 bases between them. The CDR3 is 13 amino acids. Here the CDR3 DNA reads TGTGCCAGCAGCTTCCCAGGGCTCGACGAGCAGTACTTC. This codes for CASSFPGLDEQYF.

This clonotype was detected ten times or more. The V gene is TRBV7-9, the J gene TRBJ2-1, with unresolved D. Per the germline V gene, CDR1 is SEHNR and CDR2 is FQNEAQ (reference sequence). This CDR3 has 14 amino acids. Trimming removed 1 base at V and 8 bases at J, with 12 bases between. The CDR3 here is CASSLESVSDEQFF. In nucleotides, the CDR3 is TGTGCCAGCAGCTTAGAGTCGGTTTCAGATGAGCAGTTCTTC.

This sequence joins TRBV20-1 and TRBJ2-7; 7 bases fit TRBD2. The V gene end was trimmed by 3 bases and the J gene end by 7 bases; junction bases not matched to a gene: 12. There are 14 residues in the CDR3. Germline V gene lookup returns CDR1 DFQATT and CDR2 SNEGSKA (reference sequence). CDR3 bases: TGCAGTGCTAGCCTCGCGGGAGATACTCGAGAGCAGTACTTC. It translates to CSASLAGDTREQYF.

This clonotype was recorded a few times. The chain is built from TRBV20-1 and TRBJ1-2; D remains ambiguous. With 2 bases removed from V and 2 bases from J, the gap between germline ends came to 9 bases. The CDR3 loop spans 13 amino acids. Germline V gene lookup returns CDR1 DFQATT and CDR2 SNEGSKA (reference sequence). In DNA form, the CDR3 reads TGCAGTGCTAGATCTCCCCGAAACTATGGCTACACCTTC. This gives the protein CSARSPRNYGYTF.

This clonotype showed up just a few times. This sequence joins TRBV5-1 and TRBJ1-1, with D perhaps matching TRBD1 (5 bases). Germline V gene sequence: CDR1 SGHRS, CDR2 YFSETQ. The V end was cut by 5 bases, the J end by 7 bases, with 12 bases between. The CDR3 contains 12 residues. The CDR3 bases are TGCGCCAGCAGGCTCCAGGGACTTGAAGCTTTCTTT. Amino acids: CASRLQGLEAFF. The full variable domain, its missing parts supplied by reference TRBV5-1 and TRBJ1-1, is KAGVTQTPRYLIKTRGQQVTLSCSPISGHRSVSWYQQTPGQGLQFLFEYFSETQRNKGNFPGRFSGRQFSNSRSEMNVSTLELGDSALYLCASRLQGLEAFFGQGTRLTVV.

This chain connects TRBV20-1 to TRBJ2-1; no clear D. The CDR3 has 11 residues. Germline V lookup: CDR1 DFQATT, CDR2 SNEGSKA (reference sequence). Trimming took off 1 base at V and 9 bases at J, with 7 bases between the two ends. The CDR3 DNA reads TGCAGTGCTAGAGCGCAACGTGAGCAGTTCTTC. Translation gives CSARAQREQFF.

This clonotype appeared a few times. The chain combines TRBV29-1 with TRBJ2-5; possibly TRBD1 for D (6 bases). The CDR3 runs 13 residues. V dropped 3 bases and J dropped 1 base, with 9 bases sitting between them. The germline V gene encodes CDR1 SQVTM and CDR2 ANQGSEA. The CDR3 DNA follows: TGCAGCGTTGACCGGGACACCCAAGAGACCCAGTACTTC. Its translation is CSVDRDTQETQYF. Looking up the rest from reference TRBV29-1 and TRBJ2-5 gives the full variable domain: SAVISQKPSRDICQRGTSLTIQCQVDSQVTMMFWYRQQPGQSLTLIATANQGSEATYESGFVIDKFPISRPNLTFSTLTVSNMSPEDSSIYLCSVDRDTQETQYFGPGTRLLVL.

The table lists this clonotype with a few counts. This rearrangement joins TRBV3-1 to TRBJ1-2; D uncertain. V was shortened by 1 base and J by 5 bases, with 14 bases between the two germline ends. Germline CDR1 is LGHDT and CDR2 is YNNKEL (reference sequence). The CDR3 is 15 residues long. CDR3 nucleotide sequence: TGTGCCAGCAGCCAAGGGTGGCAGGATGCTTATGGCTACACCTTC. It is translated as CASSQGWQDAYGYTF.

This rearrangement joins TRBV19 to TRBJ2-6; D is unclear. Trimming removed 1 base at V and 0 bases at J, with 7 bases between. Germline values: CDR1 LNHDA, CDR2 SQIVND (reference sequence). The CDR3 has 16 amino acids. The CDR3 DNA reads as TGTGCCAGTAGTATAGTGAGCCCCTCTGGGGCCAACGTCCTGACTTTC. Protein: CASSIVSPSGANVLTF.

As regards this clonotype: The junction does not match germline at one end; this may be a read error. V and J are TRBV7-9 and TRBJ1-1; D may be TRBD1 (5 bases). The germline CDR1 and CDR2 sequences are SEHNR and FQNEAQ (reference sequence). The CDR3 spans 11 residues. As DNA, the CDR3 is TGTGCCAGCAGCTTGGACACCGAAGGCCTTTTT. Translated, it gives CASSLDTEGLF.

DNA of the CDR3: TGTGCCAGCAGTCCCCAGACTCCGACCTACGAGCAGTACTTC. It codes for CASSPQTPTYEQYF. V usage is TRBV12-3 or TRBV12-4 and J usage is TRBJ2-7; D not certain. The CDR3 length is 14 residues. V was pared by 5 bases and J by 2 bases, with 13 bases between.

This clonotype was counted between two and nine times. The J gene is TRBJ1-1, the V gene TRBV6-5, with D perhaps TRBD1 (5 bases). The CDR3 loop spans 16 amino acids. Germline V gives CDR1 MNHEY, CDR2 SVGAGI. Trimming pared 7 bases from V and 0 bases from J, leaving 18 bases between. The DNA of the CDR3 is TGTGCCAGCAATTCCGGGGCAGGCTACATGAACACTGAAGCTTTCTTT. Residues: CASNSGAGYMNTEAFF.

This clonotype has only a few counts. One end of the junction fails to match germline, which may point to a read error. The V and J genes are TRBV12-3 or TRBV12-4 and TRBJ2-7; D unclear. The CDR3 length is 11 residues. The CDR3 DNA reads TGTGCCAGCAGTTTGCAGACCGAGCGGTACTTC. This encodes CASSLQTERYF.